These T cell receptor beta chains were read from a single sample in a study of blood T cell repertoires in COVID-19. The method was immunoSEQ multiplex PCR; TCRdb's version includes in-frame clones alone and lacks a portion of them. The sample yields 60,000 to 80,000 clones, 75% to 90% seen once. Source material: peripheral blood. The source of these receptors is a man in his sixties with acute or convalescent COVID-19. The CDR3 runs from the conserved cysteine through the conserved F or W. D genes are given only for firm matches. Clone size is not always given. Where it is, it says once, few, many or a class for expanded clones.

CDR3 protein | CDR3 DNA | V gene | D gene | J gene | clone size
CASSLGLPSDTQYF | TGTGCCAGCAGCTTAGGACTACCTTCAGATACGCAGTATTTT | TRBV7-6 | - | TRBJ2-3 | -
CASSYRDSSTDTQYF | TGTGCCAGCAGTTACAGGGACTCGAGCACAGATACGCAGTATTTT | TRBV6-2/TRBV6-3 | - | TRBJ2-3 | once
CASSLGQNYGYTF | TGTGCCAGCAGCTTGGGGCAGAACTATGGCTACACCTTC | TRBV7-9 | - | TRBJ1-2 | -
CASRTGAGNQPQHF | TGTGCCAGTAGGACAGGGGCCGGCAATCAGCCCCAGCATTTT | TRBV19 | TRBD1 | TRBJ1-5 | few
CASSVWTSGVTDTQYF | TGTGCCAGCAGTGTCTGGACTAGCGGGGTGACAGATACGCAGTATTTT | TRBV6-1 | TRBD2 | TRBJ2-3 | -
CASSLGLGEGYTF | TGTGCCAGCAGCTTAGGCCTAGGCGAGGGCTACACCTTC | TRBV7-6 | - | TRBJ1-2 | few
CASSQEFGRASYNEQFF | TGCGCCAGCAGCCAAGAGTTCGGGCGGGCCTCCTACAATGAGCAGTTCTTC | TRBV4-1 | - | TRBJ2-1 | -
CASSLGAGSYNSPLHF | TGCGCCAGCAGCTTGGGGGCGGGCTCCTATAATTCACCCCTCCACTTT | TRBV5-1 | - | TRBJ1-6 | -
CASSFRGLAYNEQFF | TGCGCCAGCAGCTTCAGGGGACTAGCCTACAATGAGCAGTTCTTC | TRBV5-1 | TRBD2 | TRBJ2-1 | -
CASTPFGGSDTIYF | TGTGCCAGCACCCCGTTCGGAGGGTCGGACACCATATATTTT | TRBV7-9 | - | TRBJ1-3 | -
CASLPTGGPFFYGYTF | TGTGCCAGTCTTCCTACAGGAGGGCCTTTTTTCTATGGCTACACCTTC | TRBV19 | - | TRBJ1-2 | once
CSVAPHGLRRDTEAFF | TGCAGCGTTGCCCCCCACGGACTCCGTCGGGACACTGAAGCTTTCTTT | TRBV29-1 | - | TRBJ1-1 | -
CASSQGQGTGELFF | TGTGCCAGCAGCCAAGGACAGGGGACCGGGGAGCTGTTTTTT | TRBV3-1/TRBV3-2 | TRBD1 | TRBJ2-2 | -
CASSHLEGGNQPQHF | TGCGCCAGCAGCCACCTTGAGGGTGGCAATCAGCCCCAGCATTTT | TRBV4-1 | - | TRBJ1-5 | -
CASSDGTSVSYEQYF | TGTGCCAGCAGTGATGGGACTAGCGTATCCTACGAGCAGTACTTC | TRBV2 | TRBD2 | TRBJ2-7 | -
CASKRERVETQYF | TGCGCCAGTAAGCGGGAGAGGGTGGAGACCCAGTACTTC | TRBV5-1 | TRBD2 | TRBJ2-5 | few
CASSLANQGLSGNTIYF | TGTGCCAGCAGCTTAGCGAACCAGGGACTCTCTGGAAACACCATATATTTT | TRBV7-8 | - | TRBJ1-3 | -
CASSSSSGRLYEQYF | TGTGCCAGCAGCTCCTCTAGCGGGAGGCTCTACGAGCAGTACTTC | TRBV5-6 | TRBD2 | TRBJ2-7 | -
CASSPRGGDGSYNEQFF | TGTGCCAGCTCACCAAGGGGCGGGGACGGCTCCTACAATGAGCAGTTCTTC | TRBV18 | - | TRBJ2-1 | -
CASSLDSAGGRDYEQYF | TGTGCCAGCAGCTTAGATTCGGCTGGGGGCAGGGACTACGAGCAGTACTTC | TRBV7-6 | - | TRBJ2-7 | once
CASRTGSGTEAFF | TGTGCCAGCAGAACAGGGTCTGGCACTGAAGCTTTCTTT | TRBV6-5 | - | TRBJ1-1 | -
CASKPALNTGELFF | TGTGCCAGCAAACCCGCGCTCAACACCGGGGAGCTGTTTTTT | TRBV2 | - | TRBJ2-2 | -
CATSDPRGPGANVLTF | TGTGCCACCAGTGACCCCAGGGGTCCTGGGGCCAACGTCCTGACTTTC | TRBV24-1 | - | TRBJ2-6 | -
CASSFDRESPLHF | TGTGCCAGCAGCTTCGACAGGGAATCACCCCTCCACTTT | TRBV7-8 | TRBD1 | TRBJ1-6 | -
CASSQDLRGGADYGYTF | TGCGCCAGCAGCCAAGATCTGAGGGGGGGCGCCGACTATGGCTACACCTTC | TRBV4-1 | - | TRBJ1-2 | -
CASSREPGQNYGYTF | TGTGCCAGCAGTAGGGAACCAGGGCAAAACTATGGCTACACCTTC | TRBV11-2 | - | TRBJ1-2 | -
CATRTGSTDTQYF | TGTGCCACCCGGACGGGATCCACAGATACGCAGTATTTT | TRBV15 | - | TRBJ2-3 | -
CASREDRTKEAFF | TGCGCCAGCAGAGAAGACAGAACTAAGGAAGCTTTCTTT | TRBV10-1 | - | TRBJ1-1 | -
CASSESSGANTEAFF | TGCGCCAGCAGTGAATCGTCAGGGGCGAACACTGAAGCTTTCTTT | TRBV10-1 | - | TRBJ1-1 | once
CASSSTGQGNTEAFF | TGTGCCAGCAGCTCGACGGGACAGGGGAACACTGAAGCTTTCTTT | TRBV5-4 | TRBD1 | TRBJ1-1 | once
CASSKRDMQPQHF | TGTGCCAGCAGCAAACGGGACATGCAGCCCCAGCATTTT | TRBV5-6 | - | TRBJ1-5 | -
CASSWAEKLEREQYF | TGTGCCAGCTCGTGGGCGGAAAAGTTAGAGCGGGAGCAGTACTTC | TRBV7-8 | - | TRBJ2-7 | -
CASKTGRGTYEQYF | TGTGCCAGCAAAACAGGGAGGGGGACTTACGAGCAGTACTTC | TRBV6-5 | - | TRBJ2-7 | -
CASSNYQGGQETQYF | TGTGCCAGCAGCAACTATCAGGGGGGACAAGAGACCCAGTACTTC | TRBV5-8 | - | TRBJ2-5 | -
CASSEYKGQGGELFF | TGTGCCAGCAGTGAATATAAGGGGCAGGGCGGGGAGCTGTTTTTT | TRBV25-1 | - | TRBJ2-2 | -
CASTLNREETQYF | TGTGCCAGCACCTTAAACAGGGAAGAGACCCAGTACTTC | TRBV11-2 | - | TRBJ2-5 | -
CAWSVREIGQYF | TGTGCCTGGAGTGTACGGGAAATTGGGCAGTACTTC | TRBV30 | - | TRBJ2-7 | -
CASKQFSNQPQHF | TGTGCCAGCAAACAGTTTAGCAATCAGCCCCAGCATTTT | TRBV6-5 | - | TRBJ1-5 | -
CASHPSSGYEQYF | TGTGCCAGCCACCCTTCGAGTGGCTACGAGCAGTACTTC | TRBV28 | - | TRBJ2-7 | -